The 9 T cell receptor beta chains below were found in one sample sequenced in a study of blood T cell repertoires in COVID-19. Measured with immunoSEQ multiplex PCR; TCRdb has only the in-frame clones, and not every one. The table shows over 300,000 clones, with 90% occurring only once. The sample taken for sequencing was peripheral blood. These receptors came from a young man with active or convalescent COVID-19.

The chain links TRBV27 to TRBJ2-1; 11 nucleotides agree with TRBD2. Germline CDR1 is MNHEY and CDR2 is SMNVEV (reference sequence). J lost 0 bases, V lost 7 bases, and 11 bases had no gene match. The CDR3 is 18 residues long. The CDR3 sequence: CASTRFGTSGSSYNEQFF. CDR3 in DNA: TGTGCCAGCACCCGGTTTGGGACTAGCGGTAGCTCCTACAATGAGCAGTTCTTC.

The rearrangement links TRBV7-8 to TRBJ1-1; 10 bases map to TRBD1. Losses at the gene ends were 9 bases for V and 0 bases for J; bases not matched to a gene: 10. Germline CDR1 SGHVS, CDR2 FQNEAQ. The CDR3 has 16 residues. The CDR3 protein is CASLTGGRIVNTEAFF. The CDR3 DNA is TGTGCCAGTTTGACAGGGGGCCGCATTGTGAACACTGAAGCTTTCTTT. Together with reference TRBV7-8 and TRBJ1-1, the CDR3 gives the full variable domain: GAGVSQSPRYKVAKRGQDVALRCDPISGHVSLFWYQQALGQGPEFLTYFQNEAQLDKSGLPSDRFFAERPEGSVSTLKIQRTQQEDSAVYLCASLTGGRIVNTEAFFGQGTRLTVV.

This clone was seen once. The CDR3 nucleotides are TGCGCCAGCAGCTTGGTTGCGGGGGGCCACAATGAGCAGTTCTTC. The encoded protein is CASSLVAGGHNEQFF. This chain uses TRBV5-1 with TRBJ2-1, with TRBD2 matching 8 bases. Germline CDR1 SGHRS, CDR2 YFSETQ. This CDR3 is built from 15 residues. With V trimmed by 0 bases and J by 5 bases, 4 bases remained unmatched.

The genes are TRBV11-2 and TRBJ2-3; 7 bases are a match to TRBD1. The ends lost 5 bases at V and 1 base at J; junction bases unmatched: 9. Looked up from germline, CDR1 is SGHAT and CDR2 is FQNNGV. The CDR3 sequence is 16 residues long. CDR3 sequence reads: CASSAAGTAGTDTQYF. The DNA for the CDR3 is TGTGCCAGCAGCGCCGCCGGGACAGCAGGCACAGATACGCAGTATTTT.

About this clone itself: This CDR3 is also generated by other DNA sequences in the sample. The V and J genes are TRBV4-3 and TRBJ2-7, with TRBD1 as a possible D gene (6 bases). Germline V gene lookup returns CDR1 LGHNA and CDR2 YSLEER. The CDR3 has 14 amino acids. Deletions cut 0 bases from V and 4 bases from J, with 10 bases between. CDR3 region: CASSQDRRGYEQYF. CDR3 bases: TGCGCCAGCAGCCAAGATCGCAGGGGATACGAGCAGTACTTC.

V usage is TRBV15 and J usage is TRBJ2-7; TRBD1 matches at 7 bases. This CDR3 is 16 amino acids long. V lost 1 base to trimming and J lost 3 bases; unmatched junction nucleotides: 9. Germline V gene sequence: CDR1 LNHNV, CDR2 YYDKDF (reference sequence). CDR3 nucleotides: TGTGCCACCAGCAGAGGGGGCTCCAGGGGGAGCTACGAGCAGTACTTC. The encoded protein is CATSRGGSRGSYEQYF.

The chain has TRBV11-1 and TRBJ2-7; TRBD1 agrees at 7 bases. The V segment lost 1 base and the J segment 2 bases; nucleotides outside the gene matches: 8. Germline CDR1 reads SGHAT; CDR2 reads FQDESV (reference sequence). CDR3 length equals 16 residues. The DNA for the CDR3 is TGTGCCAGCAGCTTAGACTACAGGGGCGCGGCCTACGAGCAGTACTTC. Amino acid sequence: CASSLDYRGAAYEQYF.

The rearrangement joins TRBV2 to TRBJ1-4; D may be TRBD1 (6 bases). The CDR3 totals 15 residues. The germline V and J ends were trimmed by 3 bases and 7 bases, with 15 bases remaining between them. CDR1 and CDR2 from the germline V gene are SNHLY and FYNNEI. The CDR3 region is CASSDAGALGEKLFF. The DNA for the CDR3 is TGTGCCAGCAGTGACGCAGGGGCTCTAGGTGAAAAACTGTTTTTT.

The rearrangement links TRBV7-9 to TRBJ1-3; D possibly corresponds to TRBD1 (5 bases). The CDR3 consists of 15 residues. V was shortened by 5 bases and J by 1 base, with 12 bases between the two germline ends. CDR1 is SEHNR, CDR2 FQNEAQ, per germline (reference sequence). The CDR3 DNA is TGTGCCAGCAGCCTGTTAGGGGAATCTGGAAACACCATATATTTT. The encoded protein is CASSLLGESGNTIYF.